This T cell receptor (beta chain) was recorded in a study of Ad26.COV2.S vaccination and SARS-CoV-2 variants. Sequencing used immunoSEQ multiplex PCR; TCRdb keeps in-frame clones, though not all of them. The profile shows around 340,000 clones, about 87% of them singletons. The sample's treatment: roughly 18 received Ad26.COV2.S at low or high dose, single or two shots; 5 received placebo; per-sample allocation not given. Each sample was drawn 63 days after the first injection (of vaccine or placebo). Trimming cost V 6 bases and J 5 bases, with 13 bases left between them. The germline V gene has CDR1 SGHVS and CDR2 FNYEAQ. The CDR3 length is 14 residues.

This TCR was recovered from a person between 18 and 60 years old who received the Ad26.COV2.S COVID-19 vaccine or a placebo. The source material was peripheral blood, sampled in a trial of Ad26.COV2.S vaccine versus placebo. The chain couples TRBV7-6 to TRBJ2-2, with D possibly called TRBD1 or TRBD2 (5 bases each). The CDR3 DNA sequence: TGTGCCAGCAGTGGGGACCTGCGGACCGGGGAGCTGTTTTTT. Residues: CASSGDLRTGELFF.